This TCR beta chain was identified in a study of blood T cell repertoires in COVID-19. Study-wide context: The study drew acute and convalescent COVID-19 samples from the United States, Italy and Spain. The cDNA or gDNA used as material had been derived from T cells, B-cell-depleted T cells, or PBMCs.

CDR3 length: 15 residues. After removal of 5 bases from V and 5 bases from J, the junction contained 4 bases not matched to a gene. Germline V gene data show CDR1 as SGHTA and CDR2 as FQGTGA. Original methodology: Reference gene primers were amplified, and this amplification served to estimate nucleated cell counts. Profiled with immunoSEQ multiplex PCR; TCRdb holds only in-frame clones, not every one. V, J and clone size are taken as reported in that table, and D and trimming were inferred from the DNA itself. The sample holds approximately 52,000 clones, roughly 89% seen once. The chain joins TRBV7-3 to TRBJ2-5; 14 nucleotides line up with TRBD2. The clonotype originates from a man aged 60 to 75 with active COVID-19. Sequencing was performed on peripheral blood. CDR3 DNA sequence: TGTGCCAGCAGCCTTCGGACTAGCGGGAGGGAGACCCAGTACTTC. Encoded protein: CASSLRTSGRETQYF.